This record concerns one T cell receptor beta chain sequence. Its specificity is not known. This record comes from a study of shared clonotypes between healthy human individuals. Study-wide results and limits: Specimens sampled were limited to blood, with tissue repertoires likely differing.

Donors comprised only Caucasian adults living in Nashville, Tennessee. This CDR3 comprises 14 residues. CDR1 is SQVTM and CDR2 is ANQGSEA in the germline V gene. V lost 4 bases and J 2 bases, leaving 11 bases between the germline ends. Only in-frame clones appear in the TCRdb table, and some are missing; sequencing was by immunoSEQ multiplex PCR. Of fewer than 700,000 clones listed, around 77% were seen once; the top ten hold 12%. The sequenced material came from PBMCs. This chain links TRBV29-1 with TRBJ2-2; D may be TRBD1 (6 bases). The sequence came from a middle-aged woman in good health. Some clones in this sample may be carry-over from other donors' samples. Here the CDR3 reads CSVVVTGNTGELFF. In DNA, the CDR3 is TGCAGCGTTGTAGTGACAGGAAACACCGGGGAGCTGTTTTTT.